A selection of T cell receptor beta chains follows, all from one sample in a study of shared clonotypes between healthy human individuals. Clones were sequenced by immunoSEQ multiplex PCR, and TCRdb holds only the in-frame ones, with some missing. The profile shows about 590,000 clones, roughly 95% of them singletons. Sequencing input: naive CD8+ T cells sorted from blood. The receptors shown here come from a woman younger than 45 in good health. The CDR3 runs from the conserved cysteine through the conserved F or W. A D gene is named only where the DNA matches it firmly. Some rows have no size entry. The others give once, few or many, or a class for an expanded clone.

V gene	D gene	J gene	clone size	CDR3 DNA	CDR3 protein
TRBV6-1	TRBD1	TRBJ2-7	-	TGTGCCAGCGTCCCGGGACAGGGAAGCTCCTACGAGCAGTACTTC	CASVPGQGSSYEQYF
TRBV28	-	TRBJ2-7	-	TGTGCCAGCAGTTTAGGACTCGAGGACTACGAGCAGTACTTC	CASSLGLEDYEQYF
TRBV29-1	TRBD1	TRBJ1-2	-	TGCAGCGCGGGACAGGAGGATGGCTACACCTTC	CSAGQEDGYTF
TRBV5-1	-	TRBJ2-1	-	TGCGCCAGCAGCTCGGCGGACTTTTTCGCCTACAATGAGCAGTTCTTC	CASSSADFFAYNEQFF
TRBV5-1	-	TRBJ2-2	-	TGCGCCAGCAGCCCGCATAACGGGGCAGTAACCGGGGAGCTGTTTTTT	CASSPHNGAVTGELFF
TRBV4-2	TRBD2	TRBJ2-7	-	TGTGCCAGCAGCCAGGGACTAGCGGCCACCTACGAGCAGTACTTC	CASSQGLAATYEQYF
TRBV7-8	TRBD1	TRBJ2-7	-	TGTGCCAGCAGCCCCAGGGGGACAGGGCACGAGCAGTACTTC	CASSPRGTGHEQYF
TRBV15	-	TRBJ1-1	-	TGTGCCACCAGTTCATCAGTCACAGCCTGGTCCCGAAACACTGAAGCTTTCTTT	CATSSSVTAWSRNTEAFF
TRBV29-1	-	TRBJ2-7	-	TGCAGCGTTGAATATCCCGATGGCTCCTACGAGCAGTACTTC	CSVEYPDGSYEQYF
TRBV5-1	-	TRBJ2-7	-	TGCGCCAGCAGCTTGAATGACATGTATAACGAGCAGTACTTC	CASSLNDMYNEQYF
TRBV15	-	TRBJ2-1	-	TGTGCCACCAGCAGATCAGGACGACACAGGTTCTTC	CATSRSGRHRFF
TRBV9	TRBD2	TRBJ2-7	-	TGTGCCAGCAGCGTAGCCGGGACTAGATATTACGGGAGCTCCTACGAGCAGTACTTC	CASSVAGTRYYGSSYEQYF
TRBV29-1	-	TRBJ1-4	-	TGCAGCGTTGAAGGTCGTCAGGGGCAAGGGTCTAATGAAAAACTGTTTTTT	CSVEGRQGQGSNEKLFF
TRBV9	-	TRBJ2-1	-	TGTGCCAGCAGCGTAGGGGGGAGTAATGAGCAGTTCTTC	CASSVGGSNEQFF
TRBV7-3	-	TRBJ2-2	-	TGTGCCAGCAGCAACCTGAGGACCGGGGAGCTGTTTTTT	CASSNLRTGELFF
TRBV7-9	-	TRBJ2-7	few	TGTGCCAGCAGCAAGCCCGACGGGCAGTCCTACGAGCAGTACTTC	CASSKPDGQSYEQYF
TRBV2	-	TRBJ1-1	-	TGTGCCAGCAGTGAGCACAGGACCACTGAAGCTTTCTTT	CASSEHRTTEAFF